This T cell receptor beta chain comes out of a study of blood T cell repertoires in COVID-19. This clone showed up just once. J gave up 3 bases and V 4 bases, and 3 bases lay outside the gene matches. Germline V gene data show CDR1 as MNHEY and CDR2 as SMNVEV (reference sequence). This CDR3 is built from 15 residues. The data were produced by immunoSEQ multiplex PCR, yet TCRdb's version contains in-frame clones alone and is incomplete. This sample yields a few hundred thousand clones, of which 80% to 90% are seen a single time; 3.5% to 4% belongs to the top ten. This TCR was recovered from a woman aged 40 to 50 with acute COVID-19. The chain is built from TRBV27 and TRBJ2-5; 12 bases align to TRBD2. Sequencing was performed on PBMCs or T cells enriched from blood (not recorded which). This chain's CDR3 is CASSSWTSGKETQYF. As DNA, the CDR3 is TGTGCCAGCAGTTCCTGGACTAGCGGGAAAGAGACCCAGTACTTC.